This record concerns one T cell receptor beta chain sequence. There is no known antigen for this receptor. No clone much larger than this one lies a single base away; base qualities are absent. The donors were included in the validation cohort of 130 or so subjects, a group kept apart from the roughly 700-subject first cohort. Preparation of the library involved the immunoSEQ multiplex PCR assay. The source study handled its data this way. To diagnose cytomegalovirus status from the catalog of TCR beta chain sequences, a statistical classification framework was built. This is the immuneACCESS table as TCRdb keeps it, with only in-frame sequences that have V and J called. A part of the clones is gone; compared with another copy, unresolved V genes explain less than half, and the rest is unexplained. V and J calls and clone size are as listed in that table; D and trimming were resolved from the DNA. The sample table holds some 120,000 clones, of which about 90% were seen once. 1.5% to 2% of the sample lies in the top ten.

The cysteine opens and the phenylalanine closes a CDR3 of 16 amino acids. Solely the CDR3 DNA is kept, with 48 bases framed from the first base. CDR1 SGHRS and CDR2 YFSETQ are derived from the germline V gene. The germline V end is reduced by 3 bases and the J end by 4 bases; junction bases left unmatched: 8. These data come from a study of cytomegalovirus exposure and HLA in healthy donors (dated by TCRdb to about 2017). Regarding the study in general: A later analysis indicated that the 95 to 150 validation repertoires were generated on the platform also employed for the roughly 730 repertoires of the first cohort. The study combined high-throughput TCR immunosequencing, statistical association of individual TCRs with disease status, and machine learning to predict cytomegalovirus infection status. Along with the approximately 650-subject first cohort, a separate validation cohort of over 90 different subjects was used. The study was designed to test whether signatures of past pathogen exposure could be identified by cataloging public T cell receptors.

Study-wide findings and limitations: The study gave a list of under 200 TCR beta chains associated with cytomegalovirus. A later analysis found that TCRs clustered in the first cohort also tended to co-occur in the approximately 120 validation repertoires, with about 94% of cluster scores above 0. In both the original and validation cohorts, the classifier was reported to diagnose cytomegalovirus status with high specificity and sensitivity. A few of the identified cytomegalovirus-associated TCR beta chains were confirmed in vitro to be specific for cytomegalovirus antigens. Most TCR sequences were observed very rarely across donors, whereas some public TCRs were present in many individuals. The authors suggested that the approach could potentially be extended to other disease states and immunological phenotypes. A later analysis had no HLA typing for the validation cohort, so co-occurrence there was scored across all 130 or so repertoires.

The receptor comes from a woman younger than 30 in good health and CMV-seronegative. Sequenced sample: PBMCs. The chain is made from TRBV5-1 and TRBJ1-1, and 11 bases in between align with TRBD1. The CDR3 is CASSWRTGGQGTEAFF. The nucleotide sequence reads TGCGCCAGCAGCTGGCGGACAGGGGGCCAGGGCACTGAAGCTTTCTTT.